These T cell receptor beta chains were read from a single sample in a study of shared clonotypes between healthy human individuals. Sequencing was performed with immunoSEQ multiplex PCR; in TCRdb, only in-frame clones are kept and a portion is missing. The sample includes more than 550,000 clones, 72% seen only once; the top ten take approximately 1.8%. Source material: memory CD4+ T cells sorted from blood. The source of these receptors is a woman between 25 and 40 years old in good health. CDR3s include the opening cysteine and the closing phenylalanine or tryptophan. The order of the fields is D gene, clone size, V gene, J gene, CDR3 length, CDR3 protein, CDR3 DNA. The D gene is left open where the match is weak. A clone size is listed for some rows: how often the clone was seen (once, few, many), or a class if it is expanded.

>-|many|TRBV6-5|TRBJ1-1|14
CASSYSVGNTEAFF
TGTGCCAGCAGTTATAGTGTAGGGAACACTGAAGCTTTCTTT
>-|-|TRBV18|TRBJ1-2|12
CASSPPQYGYTF
TGTGCCAGCTCACCACCTCAGTATGGCTACACCTTC
>-|-|TRBV6-1|TRBJ1-2|14
CASSWEGPTGGYTF
TGTGCCAGCTCGTGGGAGGGTCCGACGGGTGGCTACACCTTC
>-|-|TRBV13|TRBJ1-1|16
CASSYKWGAGNTEAFF
TGTGCCAGCAGTTATAAATGGGGTGCGGGGAACACTGAAGCTTTCTTT
>-|once|TRBV30|TRBJ1-1|12
CAWSVRGTEAFF
TGTGCCTGGAGTGTACGTGGGACTGAAGCTTTCTTT
>-|-|TRBV6-6|TRBJ1-5|16
CASRSQTGNSNQPQHF
TGTGCCAGCAGGAGCCAAACAGGGAATAGCAATCAGCCCCAGCATTTT
>-|-|TRBV14|TRBJ2-7|13
CASLSVNSYEQYF
TGTGCCAGCCTTAGCGTAAACTCCTACGAGCAGTACTTC
>TRBD1|-|TRBV10-2|TRBJ1-1|13
CASAGQGGTEAFF
TGCGCCAGCGCGGGACAGGGAGGCACTGAAGCTTTCTTT
>-|-|TRBV6-6|TRBJ2-3|15
CASRHRTGYTDTQYF
TGTGCCAGCAGGCATAGAACAGGGTACACAGATACGCAGTATTTT
>TRBD2|-|TRBV6-7|TRBJ2-1|16
CASSYPGLVQDNEQFF
TGTGCCAGCAGTTACCCGGGACTAGTCCAGGACAATGAGCAGTTCTTC
>-|few|TRBV30|TRBJ1-5|12
CAWSGGNQPQHF
TGTGCCTGGAGCGGGGGCAATCAGCCCCAGCATTTT
>TRBD2|once|TRBV9|TRBJ2-1|19
CASSVPWAETSGRAYEQFF
TGTGCCAGCAGCGTCCCCTGGGCGGAGACTAGCGGGAGGGCCTATGAGCAGTTCTTC
>-|-|TRBV28|TRBJ1-1|11
CASSSLRGAFF
TGTGCCAGCAGCTCATTGCGGGGAGCTTTCTTT
>-|-|TRBV29-1|TRBJ2-5|13
CSVVDRLDLEQYF
TGCAGCGTCGTGGACAGACTAGATTTGGAGCAGTACTTC
>-|-|TRBV19|TRBJ2-3|15
CASSIRNRAADTQYF
TGTGCCAGTAGTATCCGGAACAGGGCGGCAGATACGCAGTATTTT
>TRBD1|once|TRBV2|TRBJ1-2|13
CASSRDRVEGYTF
TGTGCCAGCAGTCGCGACAGGGTGGAAGGCTACACCTTC
>-|-|TRBV27|TRBJ1-1|13
CASSPGVYTEAFF
TGTGCCAGCAGTCCAGGGGTTTACACTGAAGCTTTCTTT
>TRBD2|few|TRBV5-8|TRBJ2-3|15
CASSFSGEHRDTQYF
TGTGCCAGCAGCTTCAGCGGGGAGCATAGAGATACGCAGTATTTT
>TRBD2|few|TRBV19|TRBJ2-1|17
CASKGLAGGNSYNEQFF
TGTGCCAGTAAGGGACTAGCGGGAGGCAACTCCTACAATGAGCAGTTCTTC
>TRBD1|once|TRBV28|TRBJ1-1|15
CASSFLDRENTEAFF
TGTGCCAGCAGTTTCCTAGACAGGGAGAACACTGAAGCTTTCTTT
>-|-|TRBV27|TRBJ2-7|16
CASSFMTGSSGGNQYF
TGTGCCAGCAGTTTTATGACGGGTTCGTCTGGCGGGAATCAGTACTTC
>TRBD2|-|TRBV4-1|TRBJ2-7|17
CASSQAPQLAGGYEQYF
TGCGCCAGCAGCCAAGCCCCTCAACTAGCGGGGGGCTACGAGCAGTACTTC
>TRBD2|few|TRBV7-3|TRBJ2-1|15
CASPPGGVPYNEQFF
TGTGCCAGCCCCCCCGGGGGGGTCCCCTACAATGAGCAGTTCTTC
>-|-|TRBV4-2|TRBJ1-3|16
CASSQNPTTAENTIYF
TGTGCCAGCAGCCAAAACCCCACGACCGCGGAAAACACCATATATTTT
>-|few|TRBV18|TRBJ1-1|14
CASSPPSVNTEAFF
TGTGCCAGCTCACCACCCAGTGTGAACACTGAAGCTTTCTTT